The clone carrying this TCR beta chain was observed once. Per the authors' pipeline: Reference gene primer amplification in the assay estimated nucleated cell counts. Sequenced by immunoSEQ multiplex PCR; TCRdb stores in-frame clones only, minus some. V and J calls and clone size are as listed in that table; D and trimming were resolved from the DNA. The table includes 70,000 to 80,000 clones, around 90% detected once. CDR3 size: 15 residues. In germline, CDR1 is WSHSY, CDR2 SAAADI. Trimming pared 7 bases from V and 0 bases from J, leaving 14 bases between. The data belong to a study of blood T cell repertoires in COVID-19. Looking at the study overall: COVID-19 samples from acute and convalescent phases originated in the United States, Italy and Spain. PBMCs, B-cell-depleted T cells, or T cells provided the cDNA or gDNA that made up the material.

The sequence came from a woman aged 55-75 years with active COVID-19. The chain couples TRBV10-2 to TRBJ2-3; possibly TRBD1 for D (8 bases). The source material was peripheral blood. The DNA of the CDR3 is TGCGCCAGCACTTACAGGGGGGGTAGCACAGATACGCAGTATTTT. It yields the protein CASTYRGGSTDTQYF.